Shown below are 27 T cell receptor beta chains from a single sample sequenced in a study of blood T cell repertoires in COVID-19. Some clones are missing from TCRdb's copy, which holds only in-frame ones; the method was immunoSEQ multiplex PCR. The sample lists 200,000 to 300,000 clones, roughly four fifths seen once, with roughly 7.4% in the top ten. Sequencing input: peripheral blood. The receptor source for this set is a woman aged 80 or over with COVID-19, enrolled during active disease.

On this clone: At one end the junction does not follow the germline gene, possibly because of a read error. J is TRBJ2-1 and V is TRBV12-3 or TRBV12-4, with 7 bases matching TRBD2. CDR3 length: 13 amino acids. CDR3 residues: CASSQALAEGPIF. The CDR3 nucleotides are TGTGCCAGCAGCCAGGCCCTAGCGGAGGGCCCAATCTTC.

The V gene is TRBV27, the J gene TRBJ1-2; D is unclear. Germline V CDR1 and CDR2: MNHEY, SMNVEV (reference sequence). V lost 5 bases and J lost 6, with 16 bases in between. This CDR3 has 14 amino acids. CDR3 sequence: CASSPRLVLDGYTF. In nucleotides, the CDR3 is TGTGCCAGCAGTCCTAGGTTGGTGCTAGATGGCTACACCTTC.

This clone was seen once. J is TRBJ1-5 and V is TRBV19; D uncertain. The CDR3 consists of 13 residues. Trimming pared 5 bases from V and 3 bases from J, leaving 8 bases between. Germline lookup yields CDR1 LNHDA and CDR2 SQIVND (reference sequence). CDR3 coding DNA: TGTGCCAGTAGTCCCCAGATCAATCAGCCCCAGCATTTT. It encodes CASSPQINQPQHF.

The genes are TRBV6-5 and TRBJ2-4; 7 positions match TRBD1. With V trimmed by 2 bases and J by 3 bases, 7 bases remained unmatched. Germline lookup yields CDR1 MNHEY and CDR2 SVGAGI. CDR3 length equals 16 residues. CDR3 protein: CASSYPTGHRKNIQYF. Written as DNA, the CDR3 is TGTGCCAGCAGTTACCCGACAGGGCACCGCAAAAACATTCAGTACTTC.

V usage is TRBV12-3 or TRBV12-4 and J usage is TRBJ2-5, with unresolved D. V was cut by 3 bases and J by 4 bases, with 9 bases left in between. The CDR3 is 13 residues long. DNA of the CDR3: TGTGCCAGCAGTTTGGCCCGATCAGAGACCCAGTACTTC. Protein product: CASSLARSETQYF.

V is TRBV28 and J is TRBJ1-5; D not certain. CDR3 size: 15 residues. With 10 bases removed from V and 3 bases from J, the gap between germline ends came to 19 bases. Germline CDR1 reads MDHEN; CDR2 reads SYDVKM. The CDR3 coding sequence is TGTGCCACGTACAGTGGAGGGAGTCCCAATCAGCCCCAGCATTTT. As protein: CATYSGGSPNQPQHF.

As for this clone: The identical CDR3 is also encoded by other nucleotide sequences in the sample. The rearrangement links TRBV18 to TRBJ1-1, with D maybe TRBD1 (6 bases). This CDR3 is 14 amino acids long. In germline, CDR1 is KGHSH, CDR2 LQKENI. V dropped 3 bases and J dropped 1 base, with 9 bases sitting between them. The CDR3 DNA is TGTGCCAGCTCACCTGGACAGCAGAACACTGAAGCTTTCTTT. Translating gives CASSPGQQNTEAFF.

The chain employs TRBV18 and TRBJ2-2; 10 nucleotides align to TRBD1. Trimming cost V 2 bases and J 6 bases; bases outside gene matches: 3. The CDR3 runs 15 residues. CDR1 and CDR2 from the germline V gene are KGHSH and LQKENI. The CDR3 sequence is CASSPGTGAAGELFF. The CDR3 bases are TGTGCCAGCTCACCAGGGACAGGGGCGGCCGGGGAGCTGTTTTTT.

The chain joins TRBV10-2 to TRBJ1-2; TRBD1 aligns across 8 bases. The CDR3 sequence is 14 residues long. CDR1 WSHSY and CDR2 SAAADI come from the germline V gene. J was trimmed by 6 bases and V by 6 bases; bases with no gene match: 9. The CDR3, as DNA: TGCGCCAGCAGGCGATCAGGGGGCGCCGATGGCTACACCTTC. It specifies CASRRSGGADGYTF.

The V and J genes are TRBV5-8 and TRBJ2-7, with D possibly matching TRBD2 (5 bases). CDR1 and CDR2 (germline): SGHTS, YDEGEE. The CDR3 extends over 15 amino acids. V lost 4 bases, J lost 6 bases, and 20 bases lay in between. The DNA for the CDR3 is TGTGCCAGCAGCCCCTTACGTGGGCGGGTGGGCGAGCAGTACTTC. Protein: CASSPLRGRVGEQYF.

The V gene is TRBV14, the J gene TRBJ2-7; perhaps TRBD1 as D (6 bases). Germline lookup yields CDR1 SGHDN and CDR2 FVKESK. V was pared by 1 base and J by 2 bases, with 21 bases between. CDR3 length: 18 amino acids. The DNA of the CDR3 is TGTGCCAGCAGCCAAGGGGGGCGTATGAGGATTAGTACCTACGAGCAGTACTTC. Translation: CASSQGGRMRISTYEQYF.

The chain carries TRBV7-9 and TRBJ1-1; D is uncertain. Per the germline V gene, CDR1 is SEHNR and CDR2 is FQNEAQ (reference sequence). The CDR3 has 14 residues. With 5 bases removed from V and 0 bases from J, the gap between germline ends came to 10 bases. The CDR3 sequence is CASSQGGMNTEAFF. The CDR3, as DNA: TGTGCCAGCAGCCAAGGCGGAATGAACACTGAAGCTTTCTTT.

J is TRBJ1-4 and V is TRBV10-3; D not certain. V gave up 4 bases and J gave up 9 bases, with 12 bases separating them. The CDR3 sequence is 13 residues long. Germline V CDR1 and CDR2: ENHRY, SYGVKD. The CDR3 DNA follows: TGTGCCATCAGTGGAGGACGGGATCAAAAACTGTTTTTT. Translation: CAISGGRDQKLFF.

This clone was detected a few times. The CDR3 is CASSLVETGGTEAFF. In DNA form, the CDR3 reads TGTGCCAGCAGCTTAGTTGAGACAGGGGGTACTGAAGCTTTCTTT. The chain carries TRBV11-2 and TRBJ1-1; 9 positions match TRBD1. This CDR3 contains 15 residues. The V segment lost 1 base and the J segment 5 bases; nucleotides outside the gene matches: 5. CDR1 is SGHAT, CDR2 FQNNGV, per germline.

This clone was detected only once. The V and J genes are TRBV6-5 and TRBJ1-5; TRBD1 matches at 8 bases. This CDR3 comprises 14 residues. Germline loops: CDR1 MNHEY, CDR2 SVGAGI. Germline trimming cut 7 bases from V and 4 bases from J; bases unmatched to any gene: 6. CDR3 in DNA: TGTGCCAGCATTATAGGGACAGGTAATCAGCCCCAGCATTTT. It encodes CASIIGTGNQPQHF.

A single count supports this clone. The chain recombines TRBV7-2 with TRBJ1-5, with 8 bases lining up with TRBD1. This CDR3 has 15 amino acids. V dropped 1 base and J dropped 6; count of bases not matched to a gene: 5. Germline lookup yields CDR1 SGHTA and CDR2 FQGNSA. DNA for the CDR3: TGTGCCAGCAGCTTAGGGGACAGGATCGGTCAGCCCCAGCATTTT. Translated: CASSLGDRIGQPQHF.

This clone was seen once. This sequence joins TRBV12-5 and TRBJ2-3, with 10 positions matching TRBD2. Germline V CDR1 and CDR2: LGHNT, FRNRAP. The CDR3 runs 19 residues. V dropped 0 bases and J dropped 3; count of bases not matched to a gene: 12. The CDR3 reads CASGLVRSLAGVQTDTQYF. CDR3 bases: TGTGCTAGTGGTTTGGTACGAAGTCTAGCGGGGGTCCAGACAGATACGCAGTATTTT.

V is TRBV19 and J is TRBJ1-3; D gene ambiguous. Germline CDR1 LNHDA, CDR2 SQIVND (reference sequence). This CDR3 spans 13 amino acids. V lost 7 bases to trimming and J lost 0 bases, with 7 bases between them. As DNA, the CDR3 is TGTGCCAGTACGAGTTTCTCTGGAAACACCATATATTTT. Translated: CASTSFSGNTIYF.

The chain combines TRBV5-8 with TRBJ1-2, with TRBD1 as a possible D gene (5 bases). The CDR3 is 13 amino acids. With 6 bases removed from V and 0 bases from J, the gap between germline ends came to 9 bases. Germline CDR1 SGHTS, CDR2 YDEGEE. CDR3 sequence (DNA): TGTGCCAGCACCACGACAGCTAACTATGGCTACACCTTC. Protein sequence: CASTTTANYGYTF.

The chain recombines TRBV2 with TRBJ1-4; 7 bases line up with TRBD1. CDR3 length equals 14 residues. From germline, CDR1 is SNHLY and CDR2 FYNNEI. V lost 5 bases and J lost 4; bases outside the gene matches: 4. The CDR3 DNA reads TGTGCCAGCAGTCTGGGACAGAGTAATGAAAAACTGTTTTTT. Translating it yields CASSLGQSNEKLFF.

This chain links TRBV7-9 with TRBJ2-7; 9 bases are shared with TRBD1. Germline assignment: CDR1 SEHNR and CDR2 FQNEAQ (reference sequence). J gave up 1 base and V 5 bases, and 6 bases lay outside the gene matches. The CDR3 spans 15 residues. CDR3 protein: CASSLGGTGSYEQYF. The CDR3, as DNA: TGTGCCAGCAGCCTAGGGGGGACAGGGTCCTACGAGCAGTACTTC.

This clone was detected only a few times. The chain employs TRBV19 and TRBJ1-6; 9 bases fit TRBD1. The CDR3 has 15 amino acids. Germline CDR1 and CDR2: LNHDA and SQIVND (reference sequence). The V and J ends lost 7 bases and 5 bases, in that order; junction bases with no gene match: 6. The CDR3 region has the DNA TGTGCCAGTACCCCTGGGACAGGGAATAATTCACCCCTCCACTTT. It codes for CASTPGTGNNSPLHF.

This chain links TRBV7-2 with TRBJ1-5, with TRBD1 matching over 8 bases. J lost 6 bases, V lost 5 bases, and 12 bases had no gene match. The CDR3 has 16 amino acids. The germline CDR1 and CDR2 sequences are SGHTA and FQGNSA. This CDR3 reads CASSMRTGQMGQPQHF. CDR3 in DNA: TGTGCCAGCAGCATGAGGACAGGGCAAATGGGTCAGCCCCAGCATTTT.

The chain combines TRBV7-9 with TRBJ2-1, with D maybe TRBD1 (6 bases). The germline CDR1 and CDR2 sequences are SEHNR and FQNEAQ (reference sequence). The CDR3 is made up of 15 amino acids. The V end was cut by 1 base, the J end by 3 bases, with 10 bases between. The CDR3 DNA follows: TGTGCCAGCAGCTTAGTGGGCAGGGGCTACAATGAGCAGTTCTTC. This sequence encodes CASSLVGRGYNEQFF.

This clone came up once. This sequence joins TRBV18 and TRBJ2-1; TRBD1 is a possible D gene (5 bases). In germline, CDR1 is KGHSH, CDR2 LQKENI. The V end lost 8 bases, the J end lost 7 bases, and 18 bases lay between the germline ends. This CDR3 is 14 amino acids long. In DNA form, the CDR3 reads TGTGCCAGCCTGGGGCAGCATCTAGTTAATGAGCAGTTCTTC. It encodes CASLGQHLVNEQFF.

V gene TRBV4-2 combines with J gene TRBJ2-2; 8 nucleotides line up with TRBD1. J was trimmed by 1 base and V by 0 bases; bases with no gene match: 7. Germline V lookup: CDR1 LGHNA, CDR2 YNFKEQ. This CDR3 spans 18 amino acids. The CDR3 nucleotides read TGTGCCAGCAGCCAAGACAGGACCGGGACAGGGAACACCGGGGAGCTGTTTTTT. Its translation is CASSQDRTGTGNTGELFF.

This chain connects TRBV7-2 to TRBJ2-3, with 9 positions matching TRBD2. V shed 2 bases, J shed 0 bases, and the junction held 6 bases outside the gene matches. CDR1 SGHTA and CDR2 FQGNSA come from the germline V gene. This CDR3 spans 17 amino acids. The CDR3 DNA follows: TGTGCCAGCAGCTTACGCGGAAGCGGGGGGAGCACAGATACGCAGTATTTT. It encodes CASSLRGSGGSTDTQYF.